These 8 T cell receptor beta chains originate from one sample sequenced in a study of cytomegalovirus exposure and HLA in healthy donors. Use of 60 Vbeta and 13 Jbeta primers characterized the PCR. The protocol was immunoSEQ multiplex PCR, while the TCRdb copy is restricted to in-frame clones and leaves out a portion. The sample lists roughly 200,000 clones; 10% to 15% were seen once. Material for sequencing was PBMCs. These receptors came from a man aged 45 to 65 in good health and CMV-seropositive.

In its sample, this clone was seen a few times. The chain couples TRBV5-6 to TRBJ1-2; D perhaps matches TRBD1 (6 bases). This CDR3 region has 15 residues. Trimming left V 0 bases short and J 5 bases short, with 14 bases between. CDR1 SGHDT and CDR2 YYEEEE come from the germline V gene. The CDR3 nucleotides read TGTGCCAGCAGCTTGGCGAGGGGGTATACGTATGGCTACACCTTC. Its translation: CASSLARGYTYGYTF. The full variable domain, its missing parts supplied by reference TRBV5-6 and TRBJ1-2, is DAGVTQSPTHLIKTRGQQVTLRCSPKSGHDTVSWYQQALGQGPQFIFQYYEEEERQRGNFPDRFSGHQFPNYSSELNVNALLLGDSALYLCASSLARGYTYGYTFGSGTRLTVV.

In this sample, this clone turned up many times. The chain carries TRBV19 and TRBJ2-1, with D possibly matching TRBD1 (5 bases). The germline CDR1 and CDR2 sequences are LNHDA and SQIVND (reference sequence). The CDR3 is made up of 12 amino acids. The V gene lost 4 bases and the J gene lost 8 bases, with 9 bases spanning the gap. CDR3: CASSTETDEQFF. The CDR3 DNA is TGTGCCAGTAGTACCGAGACAGATGAGCAGTTCTTC.

This sequence joins TRBV10-2 and TRBJ2-5; D is perhaps TRBD2 (6 bases). CDR3 size: 16 residues. Germline CDR1 is WSHSY and CDR2 is SAAADI. Trimming pared 3 bases from V and 2 bases from J, leaving 16 bases between. The CDR3 loop is CASSDSHYGGQETQYF. CDR3 bases: TGCGCCAGCAGTGATAGCCATTATGGGGGGCAAGAGACCCAGTACTTC.

This clone appeared a few times. This chain connects TRBV20-1 to TRBJ1-1; D is unresolved. Trimming left V 3 bases short and J 11 bases short, with 13 bases between. The CDR3 contains 11 residues. Germline-derived CDR1 and CDR2 are DFQATT and SNEGSKA (reference sequence). CDR3 DNA: TGCAGTGCTAGGGGGAGCGTCGACGCTTTCTTT. This gives the protein CSARGSVDAFF.

J is TRBJ1-2 and V is TRBV28; TRBD1 agrees at 7 bases. CDR1 is MDHEN, CDR2 SYDVKM, per germline. V was clipped by 7 bases and J by 3 bases; unmatched bases: 8. The CDR3 has 14 amino acids. CDR3 in DNA: TGTGCCAGCAAAGCAGGGGGAACCTACTATGGCTACACCTTC. It specifies CASKAGGTYYGYTF.

The DNA for the CDR3 is TGCGCCAGCAGCTTGGGCAACATTAACTATGGCTACACCTTC. The encoded protein is CASSLGNINYGYTF. V usage is TRBV5-1 and J usage is TRBJ1-2; D remains ambiguous. Germline CDR1 is SGHRS and CDR2 is YFSETQ. CDR3 length: 14 residues. The V end lost 0 bases, the J end lost 1 base, and 7 bases lay between the germline ends. Together with reference TRBV5-1 and TRBJ1-2, the CDR3 gives the full variable domain: KAGVTQTPRYLIKTRGQQVTLSCSPISGHRSVSWYQQTPGQGLQFLFEYFSETQRNKGNFPGRFSGRQFSNSRSEMNVSTLELGDSALYLCASSLGNINYGYTFGSGTRLTVV.

V gene TRBV9 combines with J gene TRBJ1-2; D possibly corresponds to TRBD1 (5 bases). The V and J ends lost 0 bases and 3 bases respectively, with 9 bases between them. The CDR3 runs to 14 residues. The germline V gene has CDR1 SGDLS and CDR2 YYNGEE. As DNA, the CDR3 is TGTGCCAGCAGCGTAGCTACGGGGGACTATGGCTACACCTTC. Its translation: CASSVATGDYGYTF.

The DNA of the CDR3 is TGCAGCGTTGGAGGCCAGGGAAATCAGCCCCAGCATTTT. It codes for CSVGGQGNQPQHF. The chain joins TRBV29-1 to TRBJ1-5, with a possible D match to TRBD1 (5 bases). CDR1 is SQVTM and CDR2 is ANQGSEA in the germline V gene. The CDR3 runs 13 residues. V dropped 4 bases and J dropped 4 bases, with 11 bases sitting between them.